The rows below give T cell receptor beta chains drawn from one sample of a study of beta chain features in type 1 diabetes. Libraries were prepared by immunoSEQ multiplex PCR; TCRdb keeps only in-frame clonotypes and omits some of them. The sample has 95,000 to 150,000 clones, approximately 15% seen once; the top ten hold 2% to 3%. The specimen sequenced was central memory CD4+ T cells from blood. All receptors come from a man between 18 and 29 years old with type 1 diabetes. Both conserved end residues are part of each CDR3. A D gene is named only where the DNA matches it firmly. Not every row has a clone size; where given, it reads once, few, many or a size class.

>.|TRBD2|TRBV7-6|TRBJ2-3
TGTGCCAGCAGCTCACGGACTAGTTGGCCCACAGATACGCAGTATTTT
CASSSRTSWPTDTQYF
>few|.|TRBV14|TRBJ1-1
TGTGCCAGCAGCCAATTGGACACTGAAGCTTTCTTT
CASSQLDTEAFF
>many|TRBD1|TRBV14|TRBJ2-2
TGTGCCAGCAGCCAAAGACAGGGGGCGACCGGGGAGCTGTTTTTT
CASSQRQGATGELFF
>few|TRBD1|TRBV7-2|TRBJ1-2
TGTGCCAGCAGCTTATTGGCGGACAGGGGTATTGGCTACACCTTC
CASSLLADRGIGYTF
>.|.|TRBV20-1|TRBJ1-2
TGCAGTGCCAAAGGGGGTAATGGCTACACCTTC
CSAKGGNGYTF
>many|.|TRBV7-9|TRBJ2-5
TGTGCCAGCAGTTCTGACAGGGACTTAGAGACCCAGTACTTC
CASSSDRDLETQYF
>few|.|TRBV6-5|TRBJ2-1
TGTGCCAGCAGCGGGGGACAGAACTACAATGAGCAGTTCTTC
CASSGGQNYNEQFF
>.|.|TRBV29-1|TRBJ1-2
TGCAGCGGCAAGACAGATAACTATGGCTACACCTTC
CSGKTDNYGYTF
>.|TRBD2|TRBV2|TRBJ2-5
TGTGCCAGCAGTGAAGGAGGACTAGCGGGGGGAGAGACCCAGTACTTC
CASSEGGLAGGETQYF
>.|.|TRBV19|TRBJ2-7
TGTGCCAGCTCTTACGGAGGTTTGTACGAGCAGTACTTC
CASSYGGLYEQYF
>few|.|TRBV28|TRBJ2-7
TGTGCCAGCGGATTATCGTTCTACGAGCAGTACTTC
CASGLSFYEQYF
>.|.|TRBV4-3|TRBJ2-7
TGCGCCAGCAGCCGCTCAGGCGACTACGAGCAGTACTTC
CASSRSGDYEQYF
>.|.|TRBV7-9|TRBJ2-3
TGTGCCAGCAGCTTAGCTGGGGGCACAGATACGCAGTATTTT
CASSLAGGTDTQYF
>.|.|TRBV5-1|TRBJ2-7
TGCGCCAGCAGCTTAGCCGCAGGGAAGGGCGAGCAGTACTTC
CASSLAAGKGEQYF
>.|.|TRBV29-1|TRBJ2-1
TGCAGCGCACAGGCCCGGGGGTACAATGAGCAGTTCTTC
CSAQARGYNEQFF
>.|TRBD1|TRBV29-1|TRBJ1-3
TGCAGCGTTGACTCGGACAGGGGAGCAAACACCATATATTTT
CSVDSDRGANTIYF
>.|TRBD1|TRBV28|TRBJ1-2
TGTGCCAGCAGTCGAGACACAACACGACAGGGAAACTATGGCTACACCTTC
CASSRDTTRQGNYGYTF
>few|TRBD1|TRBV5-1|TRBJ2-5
TGCGCCAGCAGCCCGGACAGGGCCGGGGAGACCCAGTACTTC
CASSPDRAGETQYF
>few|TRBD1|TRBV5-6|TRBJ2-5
TGTGCCAGCAGATCGACAGGGATGCAGGGAAGGGAGACCCAGTACTTC
CASRSTGMQGRETQYF
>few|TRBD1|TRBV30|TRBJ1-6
TGTGCCTGGAGTGGGACAGGGGGGGATTCACCCCTCCACTTT
CAWSGTGGDSPLHF
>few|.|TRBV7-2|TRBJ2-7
TGTGCCAGCACCTATGGGACCGGTGGGTCCTACGAGCAGTACTTC
CASTYGTGGSYEQYF
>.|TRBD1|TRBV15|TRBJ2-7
TGTGCCACCAGCAGAGATCAGGCAGGGGGCGAGCAGTACTTC
CATSRDQAGGEQYF
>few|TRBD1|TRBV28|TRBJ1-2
TGTGCCAGCAGTATGGGACAGGTCGGTGGCTACACCTTC
CASSMGQVGGYTF
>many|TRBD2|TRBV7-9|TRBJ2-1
TGTGCCAGCAGGCGGGAGGGGGGCTACAATGAGCAGTTCTTC
CASRREGGYNEQFF
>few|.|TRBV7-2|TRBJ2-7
TGTGCCAGCAGACTCCCGTCCCGCTACGAGCAGTACTTC
CASRLPSRYEQYF
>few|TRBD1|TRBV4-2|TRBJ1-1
TGTGCCAGCAGCCAAGATTTCGGGACAGCCCGGGGCGAAGCTTTCTTT
CASSQDFGTARGEAFF
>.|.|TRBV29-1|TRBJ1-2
TGCAGCGTTGAATGGGGGACTAACTATGGCTACACCTTC
CSVEWGTNYGYTF
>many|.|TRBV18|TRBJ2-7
TGTGCCAGCTCCATAACCCGGGACGGATACTACGAGCAGTACTTC
CASSITRDGYYEQYF
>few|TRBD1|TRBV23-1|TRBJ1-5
TGCGCCAGCAGTCATCCGGGACAGGGGGAACAGCCCCAGCATTTT
CASSHPGQGEQPQHF
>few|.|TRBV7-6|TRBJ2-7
TGTGCCAGCAGCGATATTATGGGACAGCAGTACTTC
CASSDIMGQQYF
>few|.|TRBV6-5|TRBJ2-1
TGTGCCAGCAGCCCAACCAGTACTACCCCGTTCTTC
CASSPTSTTPFF
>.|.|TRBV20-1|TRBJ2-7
TGCAGTGCTAAAACTAGCTACGAGCAGTACTTC
CSAKTSYEQYF
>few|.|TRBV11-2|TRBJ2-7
TGTGCCAGCAGCTTGATGGCTAGCCTCTCCTACGAGCAGTACTTC
CASSLMASLSYEQYF
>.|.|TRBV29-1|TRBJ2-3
TGCAGCGTTGTTGTAGGGACAGATACGCAGTATTTT
CSVVVGTDTQYF
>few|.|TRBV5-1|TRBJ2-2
TGCGCCAGCAGCTCCGACGGACTGAACACCGGGGAGCTGTTTTTT
CASSSDGLNTGELFF
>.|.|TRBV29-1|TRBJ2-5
TGCAGCGTTGTCGGTCAACAAGCAGAGACCCAGTACTTC
CSVVGQQAETQYF
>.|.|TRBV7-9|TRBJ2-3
TGTGCCAGCAGCCTCGATAGGATGACAGATACGCAGTATTTT
CASSLDRMTDTQYF